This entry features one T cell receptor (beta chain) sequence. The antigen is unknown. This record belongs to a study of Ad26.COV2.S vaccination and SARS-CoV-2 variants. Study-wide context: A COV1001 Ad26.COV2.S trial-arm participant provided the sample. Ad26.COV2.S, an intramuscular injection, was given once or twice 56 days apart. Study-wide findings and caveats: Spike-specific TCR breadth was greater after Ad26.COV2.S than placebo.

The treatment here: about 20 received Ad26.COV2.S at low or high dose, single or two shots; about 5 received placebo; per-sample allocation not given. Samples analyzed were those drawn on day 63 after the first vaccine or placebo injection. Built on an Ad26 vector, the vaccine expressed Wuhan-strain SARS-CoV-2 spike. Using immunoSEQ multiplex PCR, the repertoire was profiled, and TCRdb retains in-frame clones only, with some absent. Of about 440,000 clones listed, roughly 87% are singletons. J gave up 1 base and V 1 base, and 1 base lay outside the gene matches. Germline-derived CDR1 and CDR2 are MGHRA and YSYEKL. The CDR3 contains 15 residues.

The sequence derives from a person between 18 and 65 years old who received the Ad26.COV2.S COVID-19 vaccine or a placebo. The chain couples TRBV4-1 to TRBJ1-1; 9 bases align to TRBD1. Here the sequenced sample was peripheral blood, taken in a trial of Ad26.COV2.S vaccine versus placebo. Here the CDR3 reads CASSQGTGENTEAFF. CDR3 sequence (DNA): TGCGCCAGCAGCCAAGGGACAGGGGAGAACACTGAAGCTTTCTTT.